This T cell receptor beta chain is from a study of T cells in localized non-small cell lung cancer (TCRdb year 2020). Study-level background: Comparing tumors with uninvolved tumor-adjacent lungs, the study looked at the T cell repertoires of hundreds of patients with early-stage NSCLC. The cohort was made up of 200 to 250 treatment-naive NSCLC patients whose localized lung tumors had been resected. NSCLC patients had a mean age of approximately 70 years, and 129 were male and around 99 female. Paper-wide results and their limitations: Of the top 100 tumor clones, a median of about 53 were detected in paired uninvolved adjacent lung; under 35 were also among that lung's top 100. Because the study design was exploratory, TCR variables were selected using unadjusted p-values without false-discovery rate correction. Because multi-region sequencing of the tumors was not done, intratumor heterogeneity could not be ruled out. Uninvolved tumor-adjacent lung showed the highest T cell clonality, higher than tumor, which suggests more focused antigenic responses in the uninvolved tumor-adjacent lung. Higher blood T cell density associated with longer overall survival, while higher adjacent-lung clonality associated with shorter survival.

At diagnosis, peripheral blood, uninvolved tumor-adjacent lung and tumor were collected and stored as a combination of fresh-frozen and FFPE material. The immunoSEQ Assay was used to sequence TCR beta CDR3 regions from DNA. Concerning the study's data processing: T cell density was computed as TCR beta template counts normalized to usable DNA estimated by amplifying housekeeping genes. Using the preseqR package, richness was estimated by extrapolating to 120,000 templates for tissue samples and 400,000 templates for PBMC samples. Clonality was taken to be one minus Pielou's evenness. To identify tissue-enriched TCRs, differential abundance testing was run on productive amino-acid clonotypes with a minimum total count of 5 and an alpha of 0.1. The Jaccard Index and the Morisita Overlap Index were used to quantify repertoire overlap between compartments. TCR beta CDR3s were clustered by GLIPH together with public tetramer-defined viral CDR3s, and at least three viral sequences plus V-gene enrichment were required for viral motifs. Sourced from immuneACCESS, this table was stored by TCRdb with only in-frame sequences that have V and J called. A share of the clones is absent; for the studies checked, an unresolved V gene accounts for under half, and the remainder has no known explanation. V and J calls and clone size follow that table, whereas D and trimming were derived from the DNA. A total of about 5,400 clones appear in this sample, 35% to 40% of them only once. Approximately 7.7% of the sample is taken by the ten largest.

This clone has just a few counts. The antigen it binds to is not known. The record has no base qualities; no much larger clone is one base away. From the cysteine up to the phenylalanine, the CDR3 has a length of 15 residues. Only the CDR3 part of the read is kept: 45 bases, read in frame from the first base. Trimmed from V: 2 bases; trimmed from J: 2 bases; junction bases lacking a gene match: 5. CDR1 and CDR2 are drawn from the germline V gene: MNHGY, SAAAGT. The receptor's source is a male donor older than 55 with stage I squamous cell lung carcinoma. The starting material was lung tumor tissue, obtained before any cancer treatment. The rearrangement joined TRBV6-8 to TRBJ2-7; TRBD1 fits 8 bases in the junction. The sequenced DNA is TGTGCCAGCAGTTACCCAGGACAGGGAACCTACGAGCAGTACTTC. The encoded protein is CASSYPGQGTYEQYF.